A single sample gave rise to the 31 T cell receptor beta chains below, sequenced in a study of blood T cell repertoires in COVID-19. TCRdb's table, derived via immunoSEQ multiplex PCR, lists solely in-frame clones and lacks some. Of fewer than 350,000 clones listed, 80% to 95% are singletons. Material for sequencing was peripheral blood. These receptors were collected from a young woman with COVID-19, enrolled during active disease.

In DNA form, the CDR3 reads TGTGCCAGCAGCGAGCCTGACAGGGGCCCTAGCACAGATACGCAGTATTTT. Translated: CASSEPDRGPSTDTQYF. V usage is TRBV2 and J usage is TRBJ2-3; TRBD1 aligns across 8 bases. The ends lost 6 bases at V and 0 bases at J; junction bases unmatched: 11. The germline V gene encodes CDR1 SNHLY and CDR2 FYNNEI. CDR3 length: 17 residues.

This chain joins TRBV21-1 and TRBJ2-7; TRBD2 was called by the table and not checked on the DNA. TRBV21-1 is deemed a pseudogene. The CDR3 runs 17 residues. The CDR3 here is CASSTRTSGRSSYEQYF. The CDR3 DNA reads TGTGCCAGCAGCACTCGGACTAGCGGGAGAAGTTCCTACGAGCAGTACTTC.

The rearrangement joins TRBV4-3 to TRBJ1-4; D remains unclear. The CDR3 contains 16 residues. V lost 0 bases, J lost 4 bases, and 12 bases lay in between. CDR1 is LGHNA and CDR2 is YSLEER in the germline V gene. In DNA form, the CDR3 reads TGCGCCAGCAGCCAAGATTACAGTTCTAATAATGAAAAACTGTTTTTT. Translating gives CASSQDYSSNNEKLFF.

The chain links TRBV7-2 to TRBJ2-4, with TRBD1 as a possible D gene (6 bases). V lost 1 base, J lost 1 base, and 11 bases lay in between. The germline V gene has CDR1 SGHTA and CDR2 FQGNSA. This CDR3 is built from 16 residues. In DNA, the CDR3 is TGTGCCAGCAGCTTAGATCCCACAGGGGCCAAAAACATTCAGTACTTC. As protein: CASSLDPTGAKNIQYF.

The chain links TRBV7-2 to TRBJ2-1, with a weak D call TRBD2 (5 bases). The CDR3 contains 12 residues. CDR1 is SGHTA, CDR2 FQGNSA, per germline. Trimming pared 5 bases from V and 8 bases from J, leaving 10 bases between. CDR3 sequence reads: CASSRQDYEQFF. The CDR3 DNA sequence: TGTGCCAGCAGCCGCCAGGACTATGAGCAGTTCTTC.

This clone was observed a few times. This sequence joins TRBV7-2 and TRBJ1-1, with 7 bases matching TRBD1. Germline V gives CDR1 SGHTA, CDR2 FQGNSA. The trim removed 6 bases at V and 0 bases at J, leaving 7 bases unmatched. The CDR3 length is 15 residues. The DNA for the CDR3 is TGTGCCAGCAGAATAGACAGGGCTATGAACACTGAAGCTTTCTTT. Amino acid sequence: CASRIDRAMNTEAFF. Based on the CDR3 plus reference TRBV7-2 and TRBJ1-1, the full variable domain is GAGVSQSPSNKVTEKGKDVELRCDPISGHTALYWYRQSLGQGLEFLIYFQGNSAPDKSGLPSDRFSAERTGGSVSTLTIQRTQQEDSAVYLCASRIDRAMNTEAFFGQGTRLTVV.

The V gene is TRBV15, the J gene TRBJ1-5; possible D gene TRBD1, 5 bases. CDR3 length: 16 residues. CDR1 is LNHNV, CDR2 YYDKDF, per germline (reference sequence). V lost 0 bases to trimming and J lost 6 bases, with 15 bases between them. This CDR3 is CATSRDRAGLVQPQHF. CDR3 DNA sequence: TGTGCCACCAGCAGAGATCGGGCAGGGTTGGTTCAGCCCCAGCATTTT.

The chain joins TRBV9 to TRBJ2-1; the match to TRBD2 covers 7 bases. V lost 1 base and J lost 2; bases outside the gene matches: 6. The length of the CDR3 is 16 residues. CDR1 and CDR2 from the germline V gene are SGDLS and YYNGEE. As DNA, the CDR3 is TGTGCCAGCAGCGTACCGGGGCTAGCGGCCTACAATGAGCAGTTCTTC. This gives the protein CASSVPGLAAYNEQFF.

The chain recombines TRBV19 with TRBJ1-5, with D possibly TRBD1 on 6 matching bases. This CDR3 has 14 residues. In germline, CDR1 is LNHDA, CDR2 SQIVND (reference sequence). V lost 4 bases, J lost 4 bases, and 11 bases lay in between. The DNA for the CDR3 is TGTGCCAGTAGTAGACCGGGACAAAATCAGCCCCAGCATTTT. This translates into CASSRPGQNQPQHF.

The rearrangement uses TRBV2 and TRBJ2-2, with 14 bases aligning to TRBD2. Germline trimming cut 8 bases from V and 6 bases from J; bases unmatched to any gene: 5. There are 15 residues in the CDR3. CDR1 SNHLY and CDR2 FYNNEI come from the germline V gene. The CDR3 DNA is TGTGCCAGCTGCGGACTAGCGGGAGGAGCCGGGGAGCTGTTTTTT. Its protein product is CASCGLAGGAGELFF.

In nucleotides, the CDR3 is TGCGCCAGCAGTGTAACTTCGAGCTACGAGCAGTACTTC. Residues: CASSVTSSYEQYF. The chain uses TRBV10-1 and TRBJ2-7; D is undetermined. Germline CDR1 is WNHNN and CDR2 is SYGVQD (reference sequence). The germline V and J ends were trimmed by 4 bases and 3 bases, with 10 bases remaining between them. This CDR3 is 13 amino acids long.

The J gene is TRBJ2-2, the V gene TRBV10-3; 10 bases line up with TRBD2. Germline V lookup: CDR1 ENHRY, CDR2 SYGVKD. V lost 6 bases, J lost 6 bases, and 10 bases stayed unmatched. The CDR3 totals 16 residues. The CDR3 loop is CAIRSVLAGIAGELFF. As DNA, the CDR3 is TGTGCCATCAGGTCGGTACTAGCGGGGATTGCCGGGGAGCTGTTTTTT.

The chain has TRBV28 and TRBJ2-3; 13 nucleotides line up with TRBD2. The V segment lost 6 bases and the J segment 2 bases; nucleotides outside the gene matches: 8. This CDR3 has 17 residues. Germline values: CDR1 MDHEN, CDR2 SYDVKM. For the CDR3, the DNA is TGTGCCAGCAGACTCAGGACTAGCGGGAGACCCACAGATACGCAGTATTTT. Residues: CASRLRTSGRPTDTQYF.

V is TRBV5-6 and J is TRBJ2-4, with 9 bases matching TRBD1. The ends lost 4 bases at V and 4 bases at J; junction bases unmatched: 3. The length of the CDR3 is 14 residues. Germline V gene data show CDR1 as SGHDT and CDR2 as YYEEEE. The CDR3 loop reads CASSTGTGKNIQYF. For the CDR3, the DNA is TGTGCCAGCAGCACGGGGACAGGGAAAAACATTCAGTACTTC.

The chain carries TRBV29-1 and TRBJ2-7, with 9 nucleotides matching TRBD2. Per germline, CDR1 SQVTM and CDR2 ANQGSEA. The CDR3 spans 14 residues. V gave up 3 bases and J gave up 2 bases; unmatched junction bases: 5. The CDR3 sequence is CSVDLAGSTYEQYF. The CDR3 DNA reads as TGCAGCGTTGACCTAGCGGGATCTACCTACGAGCAGTACTTC.

In DNA, the CDR3 is TGTGCCAGCAGTGGACAGGGGGCGAGTAATTCACCCCTCCACTTT. It specifies CASSGQGASNSPLHF. This chain links TRBV6-6 with TRBJ1-6; TRBD1 agrees at 11 bases. The CDR3 runs to 15 residues. Germline loops: CDR1 MNHNY, CDR2 SVGAGI (reference sequence). V trimming: 5 bases; J trimming: 6 bases; junction bases outside the gene matches: 3.

The chain recombines TRBV5-1 with TRBJ2-7; D might be TRBD1 (6 bases). Germline CDR1 is SGHRS and CDR2 is YFSETQ. Trimming took off 3 bases at V and 4 bases at J, with 20 bases between the two ends. The CDR3 sequence is 16 residues long. CDR3 coding DNA: TGCGCCAGCAGCTATCCCAAGCAGGGTGACAGGTACGAGCAGTACTTC. Translating it yields CASSYPKQGDRYEQYF.

The chain couples TRBV5-4 to TRBJ2-1, with 7 positions matching TRBD1. Trimming cost V 4 bases and J 2 bases; bases outside gene matches: 12. The germline V gene encodes CDR1 SGHNT and CDR2 YYREEE (reference sequence). CDR3 length: 17 residues. In DNA form, the CDR3 reads TGTGCCAGCAGCCGTAAAATGGGACAGCAGGCCTACAATGAGCAGTTCTTC. Residues: CASSRKMGQQAYNEQFF. The entire variable domain, with the rest obtained from reference TRBV5-4 and TRBJ2-1, is as follows: ETGVTQSPTHLIKTRGQQVTLRCSSQSGHNTVSWYQQALGQGPQFIFQYYREEENGRGNFPPRFSGLQFPNYSSELNVNALELDDSALYLCASSRKMGQQAYNEQFFGPGTRLTVL.

The DNA for the CDR3 is TGTGCCAGCGTCAACCGGGACAGGGGAACAGATACGCAGTATTTT. Amino acid sequence: CASVNRDRGTDTQYF. This chain uses TRBV3-1 (or the pseudogene TRBV3-2) with TRBJ2-3; 10 bases align to TRBD1. V shed 8 bases and J 3 bases; nucleotides not matched to a gene: 8. CDR3 length: 15 residues. The germline V gene has CDR1 LGHDT and CDR2 YNNKEL (reference sequence).

The gene calls are TRBV3-1 (or the pseudogene TRBV3-2) and TRBJ1-1, with unresolved D. The CDR3 runs 14 residues. Germline V gives CDR1 LGHDT, CDR2 YNNKEL (reference sequence). Trimming took off 2 bases at V and 0 bases at J, with 7 bases between the two ends. The CDR3 DNA sequence: TGTGCCAGCAGCCAAACCAGTGTGAACACTGAAGCTTTCTTT. This translates into CASSQTSVNTEAFF.

The chain links TRBV2 to TRBJ2-2; D is unclear. V was pared by 1 base and J by 6 bases, with 12 bases between. Per germline, CDR1 SNHLY and CDR2 FYNNEI. The length of the CDR3 is 15 residues. The CDR3 is CASSEGPGISGELFF. The CDR3 nucleotides are TGTGCCAGCAGTGAAGGCCCGGGTATCTCCGGGGAGCTGTTTTTT.

The chain links TRBV6-2 or TRBV6-3 to TRBJ2-5, with D unclear. Trimming took 2 bases from V and 2 from J, leaving 12 bases between them. The CDR3 is 15 amino acids. Germline-derived CDR1 and CDR2 are MNHEY and SVGEGT. CDR3 DNA: TGTGCCAGCAGTTACAACCCTCCTACTCAAGAGACCCAGTACTTC. Translation: CASSYNPPTQETQYF.

The chain joins TRBV19 to TRBJ2-1; D is perhaps TRBD2 (5 bases). V was cut by 6 bases and J by 6 bases, with 12 bases left in between. The length of the CDR3 is 13 residues. Per germline, CDR1 LNHDA and CDR2 SQIVND (reference sequence). The CDR3 here is CASRRVGSNEQFF. DNA for the CDR3: TGTGCCAGTAGGAGGGTTGGGTCCAATGAGCAGTTCTTC.

This clone was picked up one time. The rearrangement links TRBV5-4 to TRBJ2-1, with 9 bases aligning to TRBD2. V shed 0 bases and J 4 bases; nucleotides not matched to a gene: 8. The CDR3 contains 17 residues. The V gene's germline CDR1 is SGHNT and CDR2 YYREEE (reference sequence). In DNA form, the CDR3 reads TGTGCCAGCAGCTTGGTTGACCGGACTAGCGTTTACAATGAGCAGTTCTTC. Encoded protein: CASSLVDRTSVYNEQFF.

CDR3 region: CASSQEWRDNQPQHF. CDR3 nucleotide sequence: TGTGCCAGCAGCCAAGAGTGGAGGGACAATCAGCCCCAGCATTTT. This rearrangement joins TRBV4-2 to TRBJ1-5; no firm D call. V was cut by 0 bases and J by 3 bases, with 9 bases left in between. The CDR3 is 15 amino acids. In germline, CDR1 is LGHNA, CDR2 YNFKEQ.

CDR3 DNA sequence: TGCGCCAGCAGCTCCGGACTAGCGATTCCCCCGTACCAAGAGACCCAGTACTTC. This sequence encodes CASSSGLAIPPYQETQYF. The chain employs TRBV5-1 and TRBJ2-5; TRBD2 matches at 9 bases. Germline assignment: CDR1 SGHRS and CDR2 YFSETQ. The CDR3 sequence is 18 residues long. The J segment lost 0 bases and the V segment lost 3 bases, leaving 12 bases of the junction unmatched.

This clone came up once. The chain carries TRBV21-1 and TRBJ2-7; no DNA check was done on the table's D call, TRBD2. TRBV21-1 is designated a pseudogene. CDR3 size: 17 residues. In nucleotides, the CDR3 is TGTGCCAGGCGGGTCTCATCCGAGGGACTAGCGGGCTACGAGCAGTACTTC. It translates to CARRVSSEGLAGYEQYF.

Details on this clone: Germline and junction disagree at one end, which may indicate a read error. In DNA, the CDR3 is TGCAGTGCTAGGAACAGCTATGACTACACCTTC. It codes for CSARNSYDYTF. The chain combines TRBV20-1 with TRBJ1-2, with D hard to call. The CDR3 is made up of 11 amino acids. Germline assignment: CDR1 DFQATT and CDR2 SNEGSKA (reference sequence).

V and J are TRBV27 and TRBJ2-7; perhaps TRBD1 as D (5 bases). V shed 8 bases and J shed 1 base, with 6 bases lying between them. Germline V lookup: CDR1 MNHEY, CDR2 SMNVEV (reference sequence). The CDR3 loop spans 11 amino acids. CDR3 sequence (DNA): TGTGCCAGCCAGGGTTCCTACGAGCAGTACTTC. This encodes CASQGSYEQYF.

In its sample, this clone was seen once. V is TRBV4-1 and J is TRBJ1-4, with 7 positions matching TRBD1. The V segment lost 3 bases and the J segment 7 bases; nucleotides outside the gene matches: 8. The CDR3 is 15 amino acids. Germline values: CDR1 MGHRA, CDR2 YSYEKL. CDR3 bases: TGCGCCAGCAGCCAGGGCGGGGACAGCGGTGAAAAACTGTTTTTT. This sequence encodes CASSQGGDSGEKLFF.

J is TRBJ1-4 and V is TRBV6-6; D not resolved. V lost 5 bases to trimming and J lost 4 bases, with 11 bases between them. The CDR3 is 14 residues long. Germline assignment: CDR1 MNHNY and CDR2 SVGAGI (reference sequence). The CDR3 nucleotides read TGTGCCAGCAGTAAAGGCGGCGTTAATGAAAAACTGTTTTTT. The encoded protein is CASSKGGVNEKLFF.